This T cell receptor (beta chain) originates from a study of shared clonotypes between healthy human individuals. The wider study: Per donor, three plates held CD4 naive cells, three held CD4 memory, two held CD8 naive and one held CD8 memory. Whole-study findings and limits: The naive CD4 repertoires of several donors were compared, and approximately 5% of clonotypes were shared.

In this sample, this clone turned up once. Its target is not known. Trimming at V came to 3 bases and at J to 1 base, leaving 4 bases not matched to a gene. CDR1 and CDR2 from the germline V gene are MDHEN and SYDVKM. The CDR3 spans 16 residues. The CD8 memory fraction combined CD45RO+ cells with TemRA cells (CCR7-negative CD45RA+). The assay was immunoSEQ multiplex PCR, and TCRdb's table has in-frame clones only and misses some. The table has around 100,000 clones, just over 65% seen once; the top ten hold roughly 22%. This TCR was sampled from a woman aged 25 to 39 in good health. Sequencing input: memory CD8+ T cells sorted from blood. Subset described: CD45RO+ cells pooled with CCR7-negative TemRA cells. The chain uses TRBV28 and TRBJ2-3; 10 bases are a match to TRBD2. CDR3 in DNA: TGTGCCAGCAGTTTCCTAGCGGGAGTTGGCACAGATACGCAGTATTTT. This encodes CASSFLAGVGTDTQYF.